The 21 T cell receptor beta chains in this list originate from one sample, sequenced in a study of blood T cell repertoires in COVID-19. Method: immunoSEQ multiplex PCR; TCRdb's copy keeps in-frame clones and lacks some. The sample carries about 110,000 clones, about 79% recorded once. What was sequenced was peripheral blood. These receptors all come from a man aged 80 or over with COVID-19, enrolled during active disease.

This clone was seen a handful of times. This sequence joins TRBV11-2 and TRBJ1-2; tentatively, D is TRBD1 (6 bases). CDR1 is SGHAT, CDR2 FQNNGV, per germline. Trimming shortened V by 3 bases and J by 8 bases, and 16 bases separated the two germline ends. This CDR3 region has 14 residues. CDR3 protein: CASSFGQGIGGYTF. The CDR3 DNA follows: TGTGCCAGCAGCTTCGGCCAGGGGATTGGGGGCTACACCTTC.

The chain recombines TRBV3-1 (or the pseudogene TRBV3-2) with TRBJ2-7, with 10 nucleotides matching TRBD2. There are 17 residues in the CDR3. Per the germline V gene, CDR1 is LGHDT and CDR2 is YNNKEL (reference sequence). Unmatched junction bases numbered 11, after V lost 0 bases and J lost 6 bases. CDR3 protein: CASSQDDRGLAFGEQYF. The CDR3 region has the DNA TGTGCCAGCAGCCAAGATGATAGGGGACTAGCGTTCGGCGAGCAGTACTTC.

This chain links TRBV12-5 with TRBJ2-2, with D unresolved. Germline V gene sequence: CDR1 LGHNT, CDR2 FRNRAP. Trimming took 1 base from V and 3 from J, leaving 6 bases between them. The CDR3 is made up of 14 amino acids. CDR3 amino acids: CASGLGQDTGELFF. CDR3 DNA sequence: TGTGCTAGTGGTTTGGGGCAGGACACCGGGGAGCTGTTTTTT.

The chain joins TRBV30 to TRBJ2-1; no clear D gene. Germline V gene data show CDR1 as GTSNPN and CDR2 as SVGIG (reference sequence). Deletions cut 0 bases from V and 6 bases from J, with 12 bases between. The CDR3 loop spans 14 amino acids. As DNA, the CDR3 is TGTGCCTGGAGTGTACGGTCAGGTCGCAATGAGCAGTTCTTC. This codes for CAWSVRSGRNEQFF.

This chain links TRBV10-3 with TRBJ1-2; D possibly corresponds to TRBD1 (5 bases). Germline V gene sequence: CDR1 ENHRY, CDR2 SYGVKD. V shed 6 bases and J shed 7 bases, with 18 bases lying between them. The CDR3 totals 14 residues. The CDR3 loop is CAIRRDQGLGGYTF. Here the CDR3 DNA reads TGTGCCATCAGGCGAGACCAGGGACTGGGTGGCTACACCTTC.

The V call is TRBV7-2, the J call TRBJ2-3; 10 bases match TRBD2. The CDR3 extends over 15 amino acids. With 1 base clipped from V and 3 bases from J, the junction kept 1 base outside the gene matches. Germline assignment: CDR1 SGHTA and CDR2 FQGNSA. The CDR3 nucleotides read TGTGCCAGCAGCTTAGGGGGACTAGCGACAGATACGCAGTATTTT. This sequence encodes CASSLGGLATDTQYF. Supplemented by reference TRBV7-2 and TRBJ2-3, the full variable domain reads GAGVSQSPSNKVTEKGKDVELRCDPISGHTALYWYRQSLGQGLEFLIYFQGNSAPDKSGLPSDRFSAERTGGSVSTLTIQRTQQEDSAVYLCASSLGGLATDTQYFGPGTRLTVL.

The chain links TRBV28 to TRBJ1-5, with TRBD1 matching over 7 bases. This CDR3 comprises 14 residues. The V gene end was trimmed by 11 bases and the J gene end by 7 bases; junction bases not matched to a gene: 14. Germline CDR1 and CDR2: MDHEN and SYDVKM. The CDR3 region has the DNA TGTGCCCTGGGGATAACAGGGGTCGGGCAGCCCCAGCATTTT. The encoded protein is CALGITGVGQPQHF.

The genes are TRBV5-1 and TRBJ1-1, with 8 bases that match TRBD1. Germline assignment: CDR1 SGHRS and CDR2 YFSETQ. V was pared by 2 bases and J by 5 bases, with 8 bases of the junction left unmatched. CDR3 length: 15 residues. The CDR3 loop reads CASSFSAGGRTEAFF. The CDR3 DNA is TGCGCCAGCAGCTTTTCGGCAGGGGGCAGAACTGAAGCTTTCTTT.

CDR3 sequence: CASTNPSYEQYF. The CDR3 DNA reads as TGTGCCTCTACCAATCCTTCCTACGAGCAGTACTTC. This chain joins TRBV10-3 and TRBJ2-7, with D uncertain. The CDR3 has 12 residues. Germline lookup yields CDR1 ENHRY and CDR2 SYGVKD. Trimming took 11 bases from V and 1 from J, leaving 12 bases between them.

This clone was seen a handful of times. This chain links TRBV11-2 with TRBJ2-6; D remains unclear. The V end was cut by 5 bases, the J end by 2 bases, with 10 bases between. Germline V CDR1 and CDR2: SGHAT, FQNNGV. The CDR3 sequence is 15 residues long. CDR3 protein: CASSQAETGANVLTF. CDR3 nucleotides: TGTGCCAGCAGCCAGGCCGAGACTGGGGCCAACGTCCTGACTTTC.

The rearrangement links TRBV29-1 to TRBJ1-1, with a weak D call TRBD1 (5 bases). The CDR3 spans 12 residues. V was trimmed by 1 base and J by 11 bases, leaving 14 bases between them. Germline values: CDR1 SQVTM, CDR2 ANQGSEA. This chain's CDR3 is CSVEGGSGYAFF. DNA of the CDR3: TGCAGCGTTGAAGGGGGGAGCGGGTATGCTTTCTTT.

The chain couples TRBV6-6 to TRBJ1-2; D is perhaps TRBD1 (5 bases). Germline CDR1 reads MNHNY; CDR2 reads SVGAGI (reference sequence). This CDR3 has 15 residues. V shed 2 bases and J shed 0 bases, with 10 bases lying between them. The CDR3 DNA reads TGTGCCAGCAGTTACGGGGCGGCTACTAACTATGGCTACACCTTC. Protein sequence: CASSYGAATNYGYTF.

CDR3 region: CASSPGQGANTGELFF. CDR3 sequence (DNA): TGTGCCAGCTCACCCGGACAGGGTGCGAACACCGGGGAGCTGTTTTTT. V and J are TRBV18 and TRBJ2-2; 8 bases agree with TRBD1. CDR1 and CDR2 (germline): KGHSH, LQKENI. The CDR3 is 16 residues long. The ends lost 3 bases at V and 0 bases at J; junction bases unmatched: 3. Looking up the rest from reference TRBV18 and TRBJ2-2 gives the full variable domain: NAGVMQNPRHLVRRRGQEARLRCSPMKGHSHVYWYRQLPEEGLKFMVYLQKENIIDESGMPKERFSAEFPKEGPSILRIQQVVRGDSAAYFCASSPGQGANTGELFFGEGSRLTVL.

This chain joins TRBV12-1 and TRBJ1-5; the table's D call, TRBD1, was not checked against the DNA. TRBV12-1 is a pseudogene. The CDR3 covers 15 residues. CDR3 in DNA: TGTGCCAGCAACAAGGACAGTTATAGCAATCAGCCCCAGCATTTT. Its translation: CASNKDSYSNQPQHF.

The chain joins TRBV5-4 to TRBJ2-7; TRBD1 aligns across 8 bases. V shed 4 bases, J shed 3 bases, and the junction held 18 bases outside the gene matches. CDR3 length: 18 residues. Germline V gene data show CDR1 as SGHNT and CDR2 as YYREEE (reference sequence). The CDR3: CASSDASGVSGGLYEQYF. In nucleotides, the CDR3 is TGTGCCAGCAGCGATGCCTCGGGGGTGTCAGGGGGCCTCTACGAGCAGTACTTC. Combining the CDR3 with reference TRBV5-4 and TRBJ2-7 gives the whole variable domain ETGVTQSPTHLIKTRGQQVTLRCSSQSGHNTVSWYQQALGQGPQFIFQYYREEENGRGNFPPRFSGLQFPNYSSELNVNALELDDSALYLCASSDASGVSGGLYEQYFGPGTRLTVT.

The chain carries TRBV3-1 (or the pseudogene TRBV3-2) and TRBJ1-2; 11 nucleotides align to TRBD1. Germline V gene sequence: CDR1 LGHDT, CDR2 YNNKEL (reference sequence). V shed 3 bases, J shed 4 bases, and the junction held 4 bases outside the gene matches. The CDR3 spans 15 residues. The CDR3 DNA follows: TGTGCCAGCAGCCACTGGACAGGGGGCGTCTATGGCTACACCTTC. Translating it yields CASSHWTGGVYGYTF.

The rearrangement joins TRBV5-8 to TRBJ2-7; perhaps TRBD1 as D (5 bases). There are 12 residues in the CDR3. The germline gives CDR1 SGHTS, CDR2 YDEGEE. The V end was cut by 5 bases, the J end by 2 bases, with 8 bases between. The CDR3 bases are TGTGCCAGCAGGCGGACAACCTACGAGCAGTACTTC. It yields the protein CASRRTTYEQYF.

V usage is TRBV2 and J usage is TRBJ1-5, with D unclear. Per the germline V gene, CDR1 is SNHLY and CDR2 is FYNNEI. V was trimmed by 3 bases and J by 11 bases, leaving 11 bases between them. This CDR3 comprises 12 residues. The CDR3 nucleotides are TGTGCCAGCAGTGAGTTTGAAGAGTCCCAGCATTTT. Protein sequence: CASSEFEESQHF.

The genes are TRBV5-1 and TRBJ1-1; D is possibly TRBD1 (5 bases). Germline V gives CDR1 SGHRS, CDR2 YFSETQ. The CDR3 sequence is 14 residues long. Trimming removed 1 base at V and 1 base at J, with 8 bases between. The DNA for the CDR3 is TGCGCCAGCAGCTTGCAGGGTACGAACACTGAAGCTTTCTTT. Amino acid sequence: CASSLQGTNTEAFF.

This CDR3 reads CASSTGTENNEKLFF. The CDR3 DNA sequence: TGTGCCAGCAGCACCGGGACAGAAAATAATGAAAAACTGTTTTTT. This chain links TRBV9 with TRBJ1-4; 7 bases line up with TRBD1. The CDR3 has 15 amino acids. Germline loops: CDR1 SGDLS, CDR2 YYNGEE. V lost 4 bases and J lost 4; bases outside the gene matches: 7.

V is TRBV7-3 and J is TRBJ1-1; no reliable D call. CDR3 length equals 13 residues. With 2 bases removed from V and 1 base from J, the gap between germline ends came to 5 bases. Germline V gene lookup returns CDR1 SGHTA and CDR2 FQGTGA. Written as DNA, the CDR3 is TGTGCCAGCAGCTTAGGCACGAACACTGAAGCTTTCTTT. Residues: CASSLGTNTEAFF.